The 16 T cell receptor beta chains in this list originate from one sample, sequenced in a study of cytomegalovirus exposure and HLA in healthy donors. Amplification used 60 Vbeta primers and 13 Jbeta primers. Assay used: immunoSEQ multiplex PCR; TCRdb lists only in-frame clones, some missing. The sample contains 40,000 to 45,000 clones, roughly half of which appear only once. The sample consisted of PBMCs. The receptors stem from a man aged 55 to 70 in good health and CMV-seronegative.

Concerning this clone: Germline and junction disagree at one end, which may indicate a read error. The J gene is TRBJ1-1, the V gene TRBV6-5, with D possibly matching TRBD1 (6 bases). Germline V lookup: CDR1 MNHEY, CDR2 SVGAGI. The CDR3 consists of 16 residues. The CDR3, as DNA: TGTGCCAGCAGTCACTCGGTCGGAGGGGGGGAAACTGAAGCTTTCTTT. It codes for CASSHSVGGGETEAFF.

The genes are TRBV2 and TRBJ1-5; 8 nucleotides match TRBD1. The trim removed 4 bases at V and 4 bases at J, leaving 9 bases unmatched. Germline-derived CDR1 and CDR2 are SNHLY and FYNNEI. CDR3 length: 16 amino acids. This CDR3 reads CASSGPGGGRNQPQHF. The CDR3 nucleotides are TGTGCCAGCAGTGGGCCAGGGGGCGGACGAAATCAGCCCCAGCATTTT.

The V and J genes are TRBV18 and TRBJ1-2; TRBD1 aligns across 10 bases. CDR1 and CDR2 from the germline V gene are KGHSH and LQKENI. The CDR3 contains 15 residues. The junction had 9 bases not matched to a gene; V was cut back by 6 bases and J by 5 bases. DNA for the CDR3: TGTGCCAGCTCCCCCAGACAGGACAGGGGGTATGGCTACACCTTC. Translation: CASSPRQDRGYGYTF.

A single count supports this clone. The chain has TRBV5-4 and TRBJ1-1; weak D call: TRBD1 (5 bases). The CDR3 loop spans 14 amino acids. Germline V gene data show CDR1 as SGHNT and CDR2 as YYREEE (reference sequence). V was cut by 3 bases and J by 1 base, with 10 bases left in between. This chain's CDR3 is CASSWQGWNTEAFF. The CDR3 nucleotides read TGTGCCAGCAGCTGGCAGGGATGGAACACTGAAGCTTTCTTT.

In this sample, this clone turned up a few times. The chain is built from TRBV19 and TRBJ2-7, with 11 nucleotides matching TRBD1. V lost 5 bases, J lost 3 bases, and 9 bases stayed unmatched. The CDR3 is 16 residues long. Germline V CDR1 and CDR2: LNHDA, SQIVND (reference sequence). CDR3 region: CASSPKRTGGSYEQYF. DNA of the CDR3: TGTGCCAGTAGTCCCAAGCGGACAGGGGGCAGCTACGAGCAGTACTTC.

CDR3 sequence (DNA): TGTGCCAGCAGTCTGAACACCGGGGAGCTGTTTTTT. Translation gives CASSLNTGELFF. This sequence joins TRBV2 and TRBJ2-2; D call uncertain. Germline assignment: CDR1 SNHLY and CDR2 FYNNEI. V was cut by 5 bases and J by 1 base, with 2 bases left in between. The CDR3 has 12 residues.

CDR3: CASSYGGDRLYEQYF. Written as DNA, the CDR3 is TGTGCCAGCAGTTACGGTGGGGACAGGCTCTACGAGCAGTACTTC. The chain joins TRBV6-5 to TRBJ2-7; TRBD1 matches 8 bases. The CDR3 length is 15 residues. CDR1 and CDR2 (germline): MNHEY, SVGAGI. J gave up 3 bases and V 2 bases, and 6 bases lay outside the gene matches.

For this clone: A read error may produce the germline difference seen at one junction end. This sequence joins TRBV11-2 and TRBJ2-5; no clear D. The CDR3 length is 16 residues. Per germline, CDR1 SGHAT and CDR2 FQNNGV. Here the CDR3 reads CASSLDGGARRETQYF. CDR3 sequence (DNA): TGTGCCAGCAGCCTAGACGGCGGAGCAAGGAGAGAGACCCAGTACTTC.

The CDR3 bases are TGCGCCAGCAGCGGTGACAGGGCCTATGGCTACACCTTC. Protein product: CASSGDRAYGYTF. The chain is built from TRBV4-1 and TRBJ1-2, with TRBD1 matching over 7 bases. The CDR3 loop spans 13 amino acids. With 5 bases clipped from V and 4 bases from J, the junction kept 4 bases outside the gene matches. Per the germline V gene, CDR1 is MGHRA and CDR2 is YSYEKL.

The chain links TRBV7-8 to TRBJ2-7; TRBD2 is a possible D gene (5 bases). V shed 8 bases and J shed 7 bases, with 21 bases lying between them. The CDR3 loop spans 14 amino acids. Germline values: CDR1 SGHVS, CDR2 FQNEAQ. The CDR3 loop is CASGIPGMPQEQYF. CDR3 DNA: TGTGCCAGCGGCATTCCCGGGATGCCTCAGGAGCAGTACTTC.

V gene TRBV29-1 combines with J gene TRBJ2-1; 11 nucleotides align to TRBD2. V gave up 4 bases and J gave up 6 bases; unmatched junction bases: 2. Germline V gene data show CDR1 as SQVTM and CDR2 as ANQGSEA. The CDR3 covers 13 residues. The CDR3 here is CSVGTSGFNEQFF. The CDR3 DNA is TGCAGCGTTGGGACTAGCGGGTTCAATGAGCAGTTCTTC.

V usage is TRBV30 and J usage is TRBJ1-5; TRBD1 aligns across 8 bases. The V gene's germline CDR1 is GTSNPN and CDR2 SVGIG (reference sequence). The ends lost 5 bases at V and 4 bases at J; junction bases unmatched: 4. There are 13 residues in the CDR3. The CDR3 bases are TGTGCCTGGGGCCGGACAGGGAATCAGCCCCAGCATTTT. Encoded protein: CAWGRTGNQPQHF.

The chain combines TRBV4-1 with TRBJ2-6; D is possibly TRBD1 (6 bases). This CDR3 comprises 16 residues. Germline lookup yields CDR1 MGHRA and CDR2 YSYEKL. The V gene lost 0 bases and the J gene lost 0 bases, with 6 bases spanning the gap. The CDR3 DNA sequence: TGCGCCAGCAGCCAAGAAGGGGGCTCTGGGGCCAACGTCCTGACTTTC. Residues: CASSQEGGSGANVLTF.

V gene TRBV4-2 combines with J gene TRBJ2-2; 7 nucleotides align to TRBD2. The CDR3 is 16 amino acids. Trimming took 1 base from V and 6 from J; bases not matched to a gene: 8. Germline V lookup: CDR1 LGHNA, CDR2 YNFKEQ. Here the CDR3 DNA reads TGTGCCAGCAGCCAAGGGGAGTGGGAGGGACCCGGGGAGCTGTTTTTT. Its protein product is CASSQGEWEGPGELFF.

CDR3 in DNA: TGTGCCACCAGCAGACCGAGACTAGCGGGTACAAAGACCCAGTACTTC. Translated: CATSRPRLAGTKTQYF. The rearrangement joins TRBV15 to TRBJ2-5; 10 nucleotides align to TRBD2. CDR3 length: 16 residues. Germline-derived CDR1 and CDR2 are LNHNV and YYDKDF (reference sequence). With V trimmed by 2 bases and J by 6 bases, 9 bases remained unmatched.

The V call is TRBV28, the J call TRBJ1-5; 8 nucleotides agree with TRBD1. From germline, CDR1 is MDHEN and CDR2 SYDVKM. The CDR3 has 13 amino acids. J gave up 6 bases and V 5 bases, and 3 bases lay outside the gene matches. The CDR3 protein is CASSAGGGQPQHF. CDR3 bases: TGTGCCAGCAGTGCAGGGGGCGGTCAGCCCCAGCATTTT.